This is a list of T cell receptor beta chains from one sample in a study of T-cell reconstitution after alpha-beta-depleted transplantation in children. TCRdb analysed the PCR reads with MiXCR anew, one entry per CDR3 protein. The sample has fewer than 550,000 distinct CDR3 sequences, more than 9.5% seen once. Source: PBMCs, mostly from graft donor cells, taken 180 days after TCRalphabeta/CD19-depleted stem cell transplant. The receptors stem from a female patient aged 2-9 years who had a stem cell transplant for aplastic anemia, so the T cells may come from the graft donor. CDR3s include the opening cysteine and the closing phenylalanine or tryptophan. The D gene is left open where the match is weak. Rows may omit the clone size; those that give it use once, few, many or a size class.

>TRBV12-5|-|TRBJ2-2|-
TGTGCTAGTGGTCTCTTCCTCGGGCGATACCCGAACACCGGGGAGCTGTTTTTT
CASGLFLGRYPNTGELFF
>TRBV3-1|few|TRBJ2-3|-
TGTGCCAGCAGCCGCCGCCCAGGGGCAAATACGCAGTATTTT
CASSRRPGANTQYF
>TRBV12-3/TRBV12-4|few|TRBJ2-5|TRBD2
TGTGCCAGCTCCCCCGCGGGAGTGGGCCAAGAGACCCAGTACTTC
CASSPAGVGQETQYF
>TRBV5-1|-|TRBJ2-2|TRBD2
TGCGCCAGCAGCCCGCCGGGACTACAGAACACCGGGGAGCTGTTTTTT
CASSPPGLQNTGELFF
>TRBV27|many|TRBJ2-7|-
TGTGCCAGCAGTTTAGGGGGTCACCGCGAGCAGTACTTC
CASSLGGHREQYF
>TRBV7-2|-|TRBJ2-4|-
TGTGCCAGCAGCTTAATGGTCGGAGGCAAAAACATTCAGTACTTC
CASSLMVGGKNIQYF
>TRBV15|-|TRBJ1-2|-
TGTGCCACCAGCAGAGATAGGGCAGCCGTTAACTATGGCTACACCTTC
CATSRDRAAVNYGYTF
>TRBV4-3|-|TRBJ1-3|-
TGCGCCAGCAGCCAAGCGCCATTCTCGGACCCGACCTCTGGAAACACCATATATTTT
CASSQAPFSDPTSGNTIYF
>TRBV20-1|few|TRBJ2-7|-
TGCAGTGCTAGAGATTTCGAGGAGAGACTTGACTACGAGCAGTACTTC
CSARDFEERLDYEQYF
>TRBV28|-|TRBJ2-7|-
TGTGCCAGCAGCCCACCTAGTCCCCGGCAATACGAGCAGTACTTC
CASSPPSPRQYEQYF
>TRBV21-1|-|TRBJ2-3|-
TGTGCCAGCAGCAAAGATGCGTCACCCGGGACTAGCGGTTCAGATACGCAGTATTTT
CASSKDASPGTSGSDTQYF
>TRBV5-1|few|TRBJ1-4|-
TGCGCCAGCAGCGGGGGAGGGGATGAAAAACTGTTTTTT
CASSGGGDEKLFF
>TRBV6-2/TRBV6-3|-|TRBJ2-2|-
TGTGCCAGCAGTTCTGTTAGGCCCGGGGAGCTGTTTTTT
CASSSVRPGELFF
>TRBV28|-|TRBJ2-6|-
TGTGCCAGCGCGTGGGGGGTTTCCTTTTATGGGGCCAACGTCCTGACTTTC
CASAWGVSFYGANVLTF
>TRBV20-1|-|TRBJ2-1|-
TGCAGTGTCATCGACCCGAGCTCCTACAATGAGCAGTTCTTC
CSVIDPSSYNEQFF
>TRBV7-9|-|TRBJ2-1|-
TGTGCCAGCAGCTTAGGGGGACCAAGCCCCAATGAGCAGTTCTTC
CASSLGGPSPNEQFF
>TRBV3-1|many|TRBJ2-1|-
TGTGCCAGCAGCACGCTGACAGGTTACAATGAGCAGTTCTTC
CASSTLTGYNEQFF
>TRBV29-1|-|TRBJ2-7|-
TGCAGCGTCGCTCTCCGGGACGAGCAGTACTTC
CSVALRDEQYF
>TRBV18|-|TRBJ2-1|-
TGTGCCAGCTCACTCCGGGACTTGCGGGATGAGCAGTTCTTC
CASSLRDLRDEQFF
>TRBV11-1|many|TRBJ1-4|TRBD1
TGTGCCAGCAGCACCCCCCTCCGGGACAGCCGAATTTCAACTAATGAAAAACTGTTTTTT
CASSTPLRDSRISTNEKLFF
>TRBV6-1|few|TRBJ1-2|TRBD1
TGTGCCAGCAAGAGGGGGACAGGAGGCTATAACTATGGCTACACCTTC
CASKRGTGGYNYGYTF
>TRBV7-6|many|TRBJ2-1|-
TGTGCCAGCAGCCCTGTCAGCTACAATGAGCAGTTCTTC
CASSPVSYNEQFF
>TRBV7-6|-|TRBJ2-5|-
TGTGCCAGCAGCCCCGAGGTTAGGGCCATCCAAGAGACCCAGTACTTC
CASSPEVRAIQETQYF
>TRBV15|few|TRBJ2-3|TRBD1
TGTGCCACCAGCAGAGTTGGGGACAGGGGGACAGATACGCAGTATTTT
CATSRVGDRGTDTQYF
>TRBV7-9|-|TRBJ2-1|-
TGTGCCAGCAGCTCCCTAGGGCGCGGGAACTACAATGAGCAGTTCTTC
CASSSLGRGNYNEQFF
>TRBV7-9|-|TRBJ2-6|TRBD2
TGTGCCAGCAGCCAGGGACTAGAGGGTACTGGGGCCAACGTCCTGACTTTC
CASSQGLEGTGANVLTF
>TRBV7-2|few|TRBJ2-3|TRBD2
TGTGCCAGCAGCTTAGTCACGGGAGGTGGAAATACGCAGTATTTT
CASSLVTGGGNTQYF
>TRBV28|-|TRBJ1-1|TRBD1
TGTGCCAGCACGCCATGGGACAGACTCACTGAAGCTTTCTTT
CASTPWDRLTEAFF
>TRBV4-2|-|TRBJ2-7|TRBD1
TGTGCCAGCACCACGAAGACAGGGAACTCCTACGAGCAGTACTTC
CASTTKTGNSYEQYF
>TRBV5-1|-|TRBJ2-5|TRBD1
TGCGCCAGCAGCCGACGAGTGGACAGGGTCGAGACCCAGTACTTC
CASSRRVDRVETQYF
>TRBV6-2/TRBV6-3|-|TRBJ2-1|-
TGTGCCAGCAGTTATCTTAGCGGAGGACGGAAGCAGTTCTTC
CASSYLSGGRKQFF
>TRBV18|few|TRBJ2-5|-
TGTGCCAGCTCTCGGGACGGATTAAAAGAGACCCAGTACTTC
CASSRDGLKETQYF
>TRBV7-6|-|TRBJ2-3|TRBD1
TGTGCCAGCAGTTTTTCGACAGGGGGGAGAACAGATACGCAGTATTTT
CASSFSTGGRTDTQYF
>TRBV20-1|few|TRBJ2-3|-
TGCAGTGCTAGATCCCACGGGCGGGGCACAGATACGCAGTATTTT
CSARSHGRGTDTQYF
>TRBV12-3/TRBV12-4|-|TRBJ2-7|TRBD2
TGTGCCAGCAGTTTAAGCACTAGCGGATTCTACGAGCAGTACTTC
CASSLSTSGFYEQYF
>TRBV7-8|-|TRBJ1-2|-
TGTGCCAGCAGCTTAGAAGGGGGTGTGGGCGGCTACACCTTC
CASSLEGGVGGYTF